This T cell receptor (beta chain) is from a study of T cell responses to AZD1222 COVID-19 vaccine. The V and J ends lost 7 bases and 4 bases respectively, with 13 bases between them. The CDR3 sequence is 13 residues long. CDR1 SNHLY and CDR2 FYNNEI come from the germline V gene. With regard to this clone: Its antigen is unidentified.

Study-wide points: Repertoire sampling happened only post peak T cell response. Spike-specific TCR repertoires showed rising breadth and depth after two AZD1222 doses. There were vaccine-associated CD4 TCRs across spike, dominant at 160-218 and 743-854.

TCRdb's table, derived via immunoSEQ multiplex PCR, lists solely in-frame clones and lacks some. The table has around 160,000 clones, 80% to 95% seen once. The TCR was taken from an adult in good health. The specimen was peripheral blood, collected on day 0 of MenACWY control vaccination. The V gene is TRBV2, the J gene TRBJ1-1; no definite D call. The CDR3 reads CASKLGIGTEAFF. CDR3 coding DNA: TGTGCCAGCAAGCTCGGTATCGGCACTGAAGCTTTCTTT. Filled out from reference TRBV2 and TRBJ1-1, the complete variable domain reads EPEVTQTPSHQVTQMGQEVILRCVPISNHLYFYWYRQILGQKVEFLVSFYNNEISEKSEIFDDQFSVERPDGSNFTLKIRSTKLEDSAMYFCASKLGIGTEAFFGQGTRLTVV.